This TCR beta chain was identified during a study of Ad26.COV2.S vaccination and SARS-CoV-2 variants. Treatment here: around 19 received Ad26.COV2.S at low or high dose, single or two shots; roughly 5 received placebo; per-sample allocation not given. Collection of the samples took place on day 63 after the first injection of vaccine or placebo. Data came from immunoSEQ multiplex PCR; TCRdb stores just in-frame clones and leaves some out. The table has over 250,000 clones, around 87% seen once. CDR1 is MNHEY, CDR2 SVGAGI, per germline. The V and J ends lost 2 bases and 0 bases respectively, with 7 bases between them. This CDR3 has 14 amino acids.

This TCR came from a person between 18 and 59 years old who received the Ad26.COV2.S COVID-19 vaccine or a placebo. Sample: peripheral blood, taken in a trial of Ad26.COV2.S vaccine versus placebo. This sequence joins TRBV6-5 and TRBJ1-2; D call uncertain. The CDR3 bases are TGTGCCAGCAGTTACGACACGGCTAACTATGGCTACACCTTC. Protein product: CASSYDTANYGYTF.